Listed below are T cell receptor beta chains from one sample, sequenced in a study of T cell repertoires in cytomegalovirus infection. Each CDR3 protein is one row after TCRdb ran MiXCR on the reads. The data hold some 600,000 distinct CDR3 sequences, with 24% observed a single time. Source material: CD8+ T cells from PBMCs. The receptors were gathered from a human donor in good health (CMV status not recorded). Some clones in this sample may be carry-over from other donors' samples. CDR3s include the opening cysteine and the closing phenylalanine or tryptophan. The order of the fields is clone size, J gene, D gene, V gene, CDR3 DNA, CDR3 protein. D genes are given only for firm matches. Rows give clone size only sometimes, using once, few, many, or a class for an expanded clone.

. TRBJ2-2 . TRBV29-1 TGCAGCGTTGCCCCCGGGGGGGAGCTGTTTTTT CSVAPGGELFF
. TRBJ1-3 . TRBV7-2 TGTGCCAGCAGCTTTGACGGATGGGACTCTGGAAACACCATATATTTT CASSFDGWDSGNTIYF
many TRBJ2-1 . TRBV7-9 TGTGCCAGCAGCTTATGGGGGGACCTCTACAATGAGCAGTTCTTC CASSLWGDLYNEQFF
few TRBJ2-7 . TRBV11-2 TGTGCCAGCAGCTCAGGGACGGTATACGAGCAGTACTTC CASSSGTVYEQYF
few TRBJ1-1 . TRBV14 TGTGCCAGCAGCCACAGGGCGGGGAACACTGAAGCTTTCTTT CASSHRAGNTEAFF
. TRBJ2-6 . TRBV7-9 TGTGCCAGCAGCTTCCCGACAGCAAAGACCTCTGGGGCCAACGTCCTGACTTTC CASSFPTAKTSGANVLTF
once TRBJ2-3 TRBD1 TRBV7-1 TGTGCCAACAGCCGGACAGGGGGCCGAAAGGATAGTACGCAGTATTTT CANSRTGGRKDSTQYF
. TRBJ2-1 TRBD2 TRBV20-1 TGCAGTGCTAGGGGGACTAGCGCCTACAATGAGCAGTTCTTC CSARGTSAYNEQFF
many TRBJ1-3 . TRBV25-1 TGTGCCAGCAGTGACCTTTTCGACATGCGGTTT CASSDLFDMRF
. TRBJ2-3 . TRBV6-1 TGTGCCAGCAGTGATCAAGGCCCAGATACGCAGTATTTT CASSDQGPDTQYF
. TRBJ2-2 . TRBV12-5 TGTGCTAGTGGTTCGTCCCTCGGCGAGCTGTTTTTT CASGSSLGELFF
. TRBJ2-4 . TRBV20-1 TGCAGTGCTATGGGGGTAGTTGGTAACATTCAGTACTTC CSAMGVVGNIQYF
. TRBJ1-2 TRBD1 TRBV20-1 TGCAGTGTGGGACAGGGAGTTTACTATGGCTACACCTTC CSVGQGVYYGYTF
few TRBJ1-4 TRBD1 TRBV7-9 TGTGCCAGCAGTTCAGGGGGGAGTGAAAAACTGTTTTTT CASSSGGSEKLFF
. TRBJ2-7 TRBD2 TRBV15 TGTGCCACCAGCGGCCTAGCGGGGGGAGAGTCCGAGCAGTACTTC CATSGLAGGESEQYF
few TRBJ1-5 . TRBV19 TGTGCCAGTAGTATACCAGGGGATCGTCAGCCCCAGCATTTT CASSIPGDRQPQHF
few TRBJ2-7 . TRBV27 TGTGCCAGCAGTCCCGTCGGGACAGCGGGCCACTACGAGCAGTACTTC CASSPVGTAGHYEQYF
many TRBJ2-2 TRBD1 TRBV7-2 TGTGCCAGCAGCTTTATTACTCGACAGGGTGGGGACACCGGGGAGCTGTTTTTT CASSFITRQGGDTGELFF
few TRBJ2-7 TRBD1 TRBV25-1 TGTGCCAGCAGAACACCGGGACAGGGGGAATACGAGCAGTACTTC CASRTPGQGEYEQYF
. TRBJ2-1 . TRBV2 TGTGCCAGCAGTCCCCTGGCCTCCTACAATGAGGAGCAGTTCTTC CASSPLASYNEEQFF
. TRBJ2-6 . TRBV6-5 TGTGCCAGCAGCAGAGCTGGGGCCAACGTCCTGACTTTC CASSRAGANVLTF
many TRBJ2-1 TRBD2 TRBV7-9 TGTGCCAGCAGCTCCCGTGCTGGCGGGGGCTACAATGAGCAGTTCTTC CASSSRAGGGYNEQFF
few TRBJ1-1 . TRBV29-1 TGCAGCGTTGAAGATCAATCCACTGAAGCTTTCTTT CSVEDQSTEAFF
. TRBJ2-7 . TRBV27 TGTGCCAGCAGAGAGCGACTGAGCTCCTACGAGCAGTACTTC CASRERLSSYEQYF
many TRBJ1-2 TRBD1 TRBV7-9 TGTGCCAGCAGCGGACAGGTCTATGGCTACACCTTC CASSGQVYGYTF
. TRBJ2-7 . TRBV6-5 TGTGCCAGCACAGCAGGCCAAACGCAGTACTTC CASTAGQTQYF
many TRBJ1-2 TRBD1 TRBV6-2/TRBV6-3 TGTGCCAGCAGTTGGGACAGGGAGTGGATTTTCTACACCTTC CASSWDREWIFYTF
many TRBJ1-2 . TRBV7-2 TGTGCCAGCAGCTTTAATTCACCGGGACACCTTAACTATGGCTACACCTTC CASSFNSPGHLNYGYTF
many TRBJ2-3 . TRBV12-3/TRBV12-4 TGTGCCAGCAGTTTGGCGAACAACGGGGCAGATACGCAGTATTTT CASSLANNGADTQYF
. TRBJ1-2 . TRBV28 TGTGCCAGCAGTTCCAACATTATCCGGGATGGCTACACCTTC CASSSNIIRDGYTF
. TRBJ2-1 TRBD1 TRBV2 TGTGCCAGCAGTTGGTCGGGACAGTCTTCCTACAATGAGCAGTTCTTC CASSWSGQSSYNEQFF
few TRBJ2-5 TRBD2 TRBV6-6 TGTGCCAGCACGGCGGGGGGGTACCAAGAGACCCAGTACTTC CASTAGGYQETQYF
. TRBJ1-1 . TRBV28 TGTGCCAGCAGTCCCCAACAGGACACTGAAGCTTTCTTT CASSPQQDTEAFF
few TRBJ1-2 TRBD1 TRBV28 TGTGCCAGCAGACCAATACAGGGGCGGGTCGGCTACACCTTC CASRPIQGRVGYTF
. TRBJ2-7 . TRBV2 TGTGCCAGCAGTGAAAGGGCTCCGTACGAGCAGTACTTC CASSERAPYEQYF
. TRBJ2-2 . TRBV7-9 TGTGCCAGCAGCGCTAGCCCCGGGAACACCGGGGAGCTGTTTTTT CASSASPGNTGELFF
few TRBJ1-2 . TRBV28 TGTGCCAGCAGTTTTGGGACTTTCTATGGCTACACCTTC CASSFGTFYGYTF
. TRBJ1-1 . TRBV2 TGTGCCAACTTAAGTCGGGGGGGCACTGAAGCTTTCTTT CANLSRGGTEAFF
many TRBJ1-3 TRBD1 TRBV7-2 TGTGCCAGCAGCTTAAACAGGGGAGGAGGAAACACCATATATTTT CASSLNRGGGNTIYF
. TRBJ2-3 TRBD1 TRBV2 TGTGCCAGCCCCGAGAGGCAGGGGGCACCAGATACGCAGTATTTT CASPERQGAPDTQYF
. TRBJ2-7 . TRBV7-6 TGTGCCAGCGCCCTCCCGAGAGGGCTTTCCTACGAGCAGTACTTC CASALPRGLSYEQYF
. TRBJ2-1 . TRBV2 TGTGCCAGCAGTGTGGGGGAAGGGGACCCCTACAATGAGCAGTTCTTC CASSVGEGDPYNEQFF
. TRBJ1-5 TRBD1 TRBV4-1 TGCGCCAGCAGCCAAGAAGTTACAGGGGATAGCAATCAGCCCCAGCATTTT CASSQEVTGDSNQPQHF
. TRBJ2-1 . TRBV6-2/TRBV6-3 TGTGCCAGCAATCTCCCGCACAATGAGCAGTTCTTC CASNLPHNEQFF
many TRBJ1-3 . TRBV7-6 TGTGCCAGCAGTTCCAGGGCGAGCTCTGGAAACACCATATATTTT CASSSRASSGNTIYF
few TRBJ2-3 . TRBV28 TGTGCCAGCAGTCCACAGGCTTCCGGTGGAGATACGCAGTATTTT CASSPQASGGDTQYF
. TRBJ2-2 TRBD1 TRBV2 TGTGCCAGCAGTCTCACTTTACAGGGGCCGAACACCGGGGAGCTGTTTTTT CASSLTLQGPNTGELFF